This T cell receptor (beta chain) was retrieved from a study of tumor and adjacent non-tumor tissue in lung cancer. This CDR3 region has 12 residues. Looked up from germline, CDR1 is MNHNY and CDR2 is SVGAGI (reference sequence). This sample's RNA came from whole unsorted tissue. TCRbeta libraries were built with three rounds of nested PCR, modified from ARM-PCR. TCRdb processed the multiplex PCR reads anew with MiXCR; each CDR3 protein has one entry. The data contain 65,000 to 90,000 distinct CDR3 sequences, about two thirds of them singletons. This receptor was identified in an older woman with non-small cell lung cancer. Sequenced material: lung tumor tissue. The chain joins TRBV6-6 to TRBJ2-5; TRBD2 matches at 8 bases. In DNA form, the CDR3 reads TGTGACACCGGGCTAGCGGGAGAGACCCAGTACTTC. It encodes CDTGLAGETQYF.